This TCR beta chain was found in a study of patients and donors after allogeneic stem cell transplantation. TCRdb reprocessed the RT-PCR reads with MiXCR, giving one entry per CDR3 protein. Of 7,300 or so distinct CDR3 sequences in the sample, 9.5% to 15% are singletons; the top ten hold around 53%. Germline V gene lookup returns CDR1 SEHNR and CDR2 FQNEAQ (reference sequence). The V and J ends lost 5 bases and 2 bases respectively, with 13 bases between them. The CDR3 totals 14 residues. This clonotype has a handful of counts. The V and J genes are TRBV7-9 and TRBJ2-7; possibly TRBD1 or TRBD2 for D (5 bases each). The sequence was collected from a human donor who was either an allogeneic HSCT recipient or a stem cell or donor lymphocyte infusion donor (not recorded which). It is not recorded whose cells these are; they may come from a transplant donor. The specimen sequenced was blood, either unsorted or a sorted T cell fraction (not recorded which). CDR3 sequence (DNA): TGTGCCAGCAGCCAGCCGGGGCAGGCCTACGAGCAGTACTTC. Its translation: CASSQPGQAYEQYF.